The rows below give T cell receptor beta chains drawn from one sample of a study of T cell repertoires in cytomegalovirus infection. TCRdb passed the reads through MiXCR, listing each CDR3 protein once. The table includes under 200,000 distinct CDR3 sequences, 8% to 10% detected once. Sequencing was carried out using PBMCs. The receptors here all came from a human donor in good health (CMV status not recorded). Some clones in this sample may be carry-over from other donors' samples. Both conserved end residues are trimmed from each CDR3.

TRBV12-3/TRBV12-4	ASSFSGVEKLF
TRBV2	ASSELIPNEQY
TRBV19	ASSIGTGPSTDTQY
TRBV6-2/TRBV6-3	ASSYWGNTGELF
TRBV19	ASSKTGENEKLF
TRBV11-1	ASSFNGLAGGQETQY
TRBV14	ASSQFSGNTIY
TRBV19	ASSQGLGNQPQH
TRBV7-9	ASNSDSFMNTEAF
TRBV7-8	ASSVKPGLGNTGELF
TRBV2	ASSEESLSNQPQH